This is a list of T cell receptor beta chains from one sample in a study of yellow fever vaccine responses in identical twins. TCRdb called the RT-PCR reads again in MiXCR, with one record for every CDR3 protein. The table records around 2,200 distinct CDR3 sequences, approximately 8.3% of them present only once. The source was T cells from blood (PBMCs), unsorted or a sorted subset (not recorded which), collected 2 to 3 years after vaccination. The source of these receptors is a young woman who received the yellow fever vaccine. CDR3s include the opening cysteine and the closing phenylalanine or tryptophan. A D gene is named only where the DNA matches it firmly. Expanded clones get a size class; other rows say once, few or many, or leave the size out.

j_gene | v_gene | len | abundance | d_gene | CDR3aa
TRBJ2-4 | TRBV6-4 | 13 | NA | NA | CASSDSSEGIQYF
TRBJ2-1 | TRBV4-3 | 17 | large | TRBD2 | CASSQVGTSGAYNEQFF
TRBJ1-2 | TRBV15 | 13 | few | NA | CATSRELNYGYTF
TRBJ2-1 | TRBV29-1 | 11 | NA | NA | CSVSRGNEQFF
TRBJ1-6 | TRBV10-1 | 13 | few | NA | CASSASTDSPLHF
TRBJ2-3 | TRBV7-1 | 15 | NA | NA | CASSSYELETDTQYF
TRBJ2-1 | TRBV11-1 | 15 | NA | TRBD2 | CASSSLAGEYNEQFF
TRBJ2-3 | TRBV2 | 14 | few | NA | CASSEAWRTDTQYF
TRBJ1-2 | TRBV28 | 13 | NA | NA | CASRGIFFEGYTF
TRBJ1-2 | TRBV2 | 12 | once | NA | CASSEALGGYTF
TRBJ2-7 | TRBV6-2/TRBV6-3 | 16 | medium-sized | TRBD2 | CASSYSSGSGSYEQYF
TRBJ2-3 | TRBV11-3 | 14 | NA | TRBD2 | CASSPGLATDTQYF
TRBJ2-5 | TRBV20-1 | 15 | few | TRBD2 | CSAGQLAGEQETQYF
TRBJ2-7 | TRBV7-9 | 12 | NA | NA | CASSPGAYEQYF
TRBJ2-1 | TRBV5-1 | 14 | NA | NA | CASSFGGPGNEQFF
TRBJ2-7 | TRBV4-1 | 14 | few | NA | CASSQGPGSYEQYF
TRBJ2-2 | TRBV10-3 | 15 | NA | NA | CAISGRQIDTGELFF
TRBJ2-1 | TRBV5-5 | 13 | medium-sized | NA | CASSLVTEIEQFF
TRBJ2-7 | TRBV7-9 | 15 | few | TRBD2 | CASSSPSGTFYEQYF
TRBJ2-1 | TRBV10-3 | 15 | few | TRBD1 | CAISERGQGRNEQFF
TRBJ2-5 | TRBV7-3 | 13 | few | NA | CASSLFAEETQYF
TRBJ1-2 | TRBV7-6 | 13 | medium-sized | NA | CASSGAGSYGYTF
TRBJ2-7 | TRBV6-5 | 14 | few | NA | CASSYSTDSYEQYF
TRBJ1-2 | TRBV10-3 | 14 | few | NA | CAISESPTDYGYTF
TRBJ2-7 | TRBV4-1 | 14 | NA | TRBD1 | CASSPDRGINEQYF
TRBJ1-3 | TRBV28 | 13 | few | NA | CASSLGHGNTIYF
TRBJ1-2 | TRBV10-3 | 15 | medium-sized | NA | CAIHPLGEANYGYTF
TRBJ2-7 | TRBV4-3 | 14 | NA | TRBD2 | CASSPGLAEYEQYF
TRBJ2-6 | TRBV6-5 | 17 | large | NA | CASSYGDSASGANVLTF